The present entry profiles one T cell receptor (delta chain) with its context. The antigen it binds to is not known. No base quality values were provided; no much bigger clone lies one nucleotide off. This entry is derived from a study of fetal and pediatric gammadelta thymocytes (dated by TCRdb to 2022 to 2024). Broadly, across the study: Previously published data and newly generated, unpublished data were combined in the bulk gammadelta thymocyte repertoires, which were used to strengthen a single-cell study of gammadelta thymocyte development. The set of bulk gammadelta thymocyte repertoires included roughly ten subjects in total: 3 fetal thymus donors and 7 pediatric thymus donors. Bulk gammadelta thymocyte repertoires combined previously published data (refs 27,28) with unpublished data. To increase subject numbers and strengthen the CDR3 publicity analysis, bulk TCR repertoire data were added. Beyond this particular receptor, the publication reports: Fetal gammadelta thymocyte repertoires were previously reported to be enriched for TRDV2, TRGV8 and TRGV9 usage, low N additions and public CDR3s compared with post-natal repertoires.

Including cysteine and phenylalanine, the CDR3 has 26 amino acids. The sequence is cut down to CDR3 DNA, 78 bases in frame from base 1. CDR1 and CDR2, per the germline V gene, are TSWWSYY and QGS. V trim: 0 bases; J trim: 0 bases; unmatched bases: 34. Thymocytes were stained with Zombie NIR viability dye plus antibodies to CD3 (UCHT1), TCRgammadelta (11F2), TCRVgamma9 (IMMU360) and TCRVdelta2 (IMMU389). TRD and TRG CDR3 repertoires were generated in bulk, separately, from sorted Vgamma9Vdelta2 and nonVgamma9Vdelta2 gammadelta thymocytes obtained from human fetal and pediatric thymuses. Pediatric thymus tissue was collected in Belgium from children having cardiac surgery. The pediatric thymus donors included in the study ranged in age from 1 to 11 years. As previously described, thymic cell suspensions were prepared from both fetal and post-natal thymuses. NonVgamma9Vdelta2 thymocytes were sorted as CD3+ gammadeltaTCR+ cells that did not have the Vgamma9+Vdelta2+ phenotype. A FACS Aria III cell sorter (BD Biosciences) was used to carry out the cell sorting.

Sequencing was carried out with an Illumina MiSeq. The original methods were these. To analyze publicity, the Vgamma9Vdelta2 and nonVgamma9Vdelta2 bulk CDR3 files from each subject were merged so that every subject had one combined repertoire. Using base R and dplyr, each CDR3 amino acid sequence was checked across 9 single-cell datasets and 10 bulk repertoires to give a publicity score ranging from 0 to 19. TCRdb called clones from the public reads with CATT, and repeated DNA sequences were later combined into one row. These V and J calls are TCRdb output, not the study's own analysis. The sample yields 1,000 to 1,500 delta-chain clones; just over 35% were counted once. The top ten hold approximately 7.6% of the sample.

This TCR was sampled from a child who underwent cardiac surgery and was recorded as healthy. Here the chain combines TRDV1 and TRDJ1, with 7 middle bases fitting TRDD3. Sequenced sample: non-Vgamma9Vdelta2 gamma-delta T cells from the thymus. Per the publication, the cell subset or site label means: CD3+gammadeltaTCR+ thymocytes not co-expressing Vgamma9 and Vdelta2. The CDR3 protein sequence reads: CALGELGYVPNMYWVSTTRYTDKLIF. DNA sequence: TGTGCTCTTGGGGAACTAGGATACGTTCCGAACATGTACTGGGTTTCAACCACCCGGTACACCGATAAACTCATCTTT.